The 19 T cell receptor beta chains reported below all come from one sample, sequenced in a study of cytomegalovirus exposure and HLA in healthy donors. This PCR relied on a set of 60 Vbeta primers and 13 Jbeta primers. Sequenced by immunoSEQ multiplex PCR; TCRdb stores in-frame clones only, minus some. The sample contains under 200,000 clones, 60% to 85% of which appear only once. Material for sequencing was PBMCs. Receptors were obtained from a male donor in good health and CMV-seropositive.

The CDR3, as DNA: TGCGCCAGCAGACGAACCAGGGCGGAGACCCAGTACTTC. It specifies CASRRTRAETQYF. V gene TRBV23-1 combines with J gene TRBJ2-5, with a tentative D call TRBD1 (5 bases). TRBV23-1 is identified as an open reading frame with a role that is uncertain. V was shortened by 6 bases and J by 5 bases, with 13 bases between the two germline ends. The CDR3 extends over 13 amino acids.

This clone was detected only once. The identical CDR3 is also encoded by other nucleotide sequences in the sample. The rearrangement links TRBV5-1 to TRBJ2-3, with D possibly TRBD2 on 6 matching bases. Trimming removed 4 bases from V and 6 bases from J, with 15 bases in between. The CDR3 has 14 amino acids. Germline values: CDR1 SGHRS, CDR2 YFSETQ. In DNA, the CDR3 is TGCGCCAGCAGCCTGGACTATCACACGGATACGCAGTATTTT. Protein: CASSLDYHTDTQYF.

In DNA, the CDR3 is TGTGCCTACCCCGGGGGGGGCGGGGGAGAGCAGTTCTTC. Translated, it gives CAYPGGGGGEQFF. V is TRBV7-9 and J is TRBJ2-1, with TRBD2 matching over 8 bases. The germline V gene encodes CDR1 SEHNR and CDR2 FQNEAQ (reference sequence). With 11 bases clipped from V and 10 bases from J, the junction kept 13 bases outside the gene matches. This CDR3 comprises 13 residues.

This chain joins TRBV6-1 and TRBJ2-1; 11 bases fit TRBD2. CDR1 is MNHNS, CDR2 SASEGT, per germline. V lost 3 bases to trimming and J lost 5 bases; unmatched junction nucleotides: 6. The CDR3 covers 16 residues. CDR3 DNA: TGTGCCAGCAGTGACTTGACTAGCGGGACCCACAATGAGCAGTTCTTC. As protein: CASSDLTSGTHNEQFF.

V is TRBV4-3 and J is TRBJ2-5, with D possibly matching TRBD2 (6 bases). Looked up from germline, CDR1 is LGHNA and CDR2 is YSLEER. CDR3 length equals 17 residues. V gave up 1 base and J gave up 3 bases, with 18 bases separating them. The CDR3 spells CASSQAWVTSLEETQYF. As DNA, the CDR3 is TGCGCCAGCAGCCAAGCCTGGGTAACTAGCCTGGAAGAGACCCAGTACTTC.

The table lists this clone with a few counts. The chain has TRBV4-2 and TRBJ1-4, with D perhaps matching TRBD1 (6 bases). The germline gives CDR1 LGHNA, CDR2 YNFKEQ. The CDR3 runs to 15 residues. The V end lost 1 base, the J end lost 7 bases, and 13 bases lay between the germline ends. The CDR3 is CASSQAYRAAEKLFF. The CDR3 DNA sequence: TGTGCCAGCAGCCAAGCCTACAGGGCCGCTGAAAAACTGTTTTTT.

This chain joins TRBV7-9 and TRBJ2-7; 9 nucleotides line up with TRBD2. The V gene's germline CDR1 is SEHNR and CDR2 FQNEAQ (reference sequence). The CDR3 is 17 residues long. Trimming cost V 4 bases and J 5 bases; bases outside gene matches: 15. CDR3 sequence: CASSSMGGASGVHEQYF. Here the CDR3 DNA reads TGTGCCAGCAGCTCTATGGGCGGGGCTAGCGGGGTTCACGAGCAGTACTTC.

V gene TRBV7-8 combines with J gene TRBJ1-1; a possible D gene is TRBD1 (5 bases). Germline lookup yields CDR1 SGHVS and CDR2 FQNEAQ. The CDR3 has 15 amino acids. The V end was cut by 5 bases, the J end by 3 bases, with 16 bases between. The chain's CDR3 is CASSPVRVSHTEAFF. CDR3 bases: TGTGCCAGCAGCCCCGTCAGGGTTTCGCACACTGAAGCTTTCTTT.

The chain couples TRBV6-1 to TRBJ2-5; D not resolved. Trimming took 3 bases from V and 7 from J, leaving 15 bases between them. This CDR3 is 14 amino acids long. Germline CDR1 and CDR2: MNHNS and SASEGT. The CDR3 nucleotides are TGTGCCAGCAGTGAGAAACCGGAGCTGGGGACCCAGTACTTC. As protein: CASSEKPELGTQYF.

The chain is built from TRBV6-5 and TRBJ2-1, with TRBD2 matching 13 bases. Germline trimming cut 6 bases from V and 8 bases from J; bases unmatched to any gene: 7. This CDR3 is built from 15 residues. Germline V CDR1 and CDR2: MNHEY, SVGAGI. The CDR3 loop reads CASSPLAGGPHEQFF. DNA of the CDR3: TGTGCCAGCAGCCCACTAGCGGGGGGGCCCCATGAGCAGTTCTTC.

The rearrangement uses TRBV7-9 and TRBJ1-3, with D unclear. V lost 3 bases and J lost 2, with 5 bases in between. This CDR3 has 13 amino acids. CDR1 and CDR2 from the germline V gene are SEHNR and FQNEAQ (reference sequence). The CDR3 sequence: CASSFGAGNTIYF. The CDR3 DNA reads TGTGCCAGCAGCTTCGGGGCTGGAAACACCATATATTTT.

This clone showed up just once. This rearrangement joins TRBV25-1 to TRBJ2-5, with a possible D match to TRBD2 (5 bases). Germline values: CDR1 MGHDK, CDR2 SYGVNS. The germline V and J ends were trimmed by 4 bases and 9 bases, with 18 bases remaining between them. The CDR3 contains 14 residues. The DNA of the CDR3 is TGTGCCAGCAGTGTACACGTCTCGGCCGGGGCCCAGTACTTC. Its protein is CASSVHVSAGAQYF.

This chain connects TRBV4-1 to TRBJ1-3, with D possibly being TRBD1 (6 bases). CDR1 and CDR2 (germline): MGHRA, YSYEKL. CDR3 length: 22 residues. V dropped 0 bases and J dropped 0 bases, with 27 bases sitting between them. CDR3 bases: TGCGCCAGCAGCCAAGACTCAGCGTCGACAGGCAAGGGCTCTGGCTCTGGAAACACCATATATTTT. This translates into CASSQDSASTGKGSGSGNTIYF.

This chain joins TRBV19 and TRBJ2-3; D is undetermined. The CDR3 contains 12 residues. V gave up 3 bases and J gave up 1 base, with 2 bases separating them. Per germline, CDR1 LNHDA and CDR2 SQIVND (reference sequence). The CDR3 nucleotides are TGTGCCAGTAGTATCGGCACAGATACGCAGTATTTT. This sequence encodes CASSIGTDTQYF.

This clone showed up just once. This chain uses TRBV9 with TRBJ2-3; TRBD2 aligns across 8 bases. V lost 4 bases and J lost 4; bases outside the gene matches: 11. CDR3 length: 16 amino acids. Per germline, CDR1 SGDLS and CDR2 YYNGEE. This CDR3 reads CASSPSGGGGSDTQYF. The DNA of the CDR3 is TGTGCCAGCAGCCCTTCGGGGGGGGGTGGGTCAGATACGCAGTATTTT.

The chain employs TRBV11-2 and TRBJ1-3, with D uncertain. The CDR3 has 17 residues. Germline V gene sequence: CDR1 SGHAT, CDR2 FQNNGV. The V end was cut by 4 bases, the J end by 0 bases, with 16 bases between. This CDR3 reads CASSSHVGAGSGNTIYF. CDR3 DNA sequence: TGTGCCAGCAGCTCTCACGTGGGCGCGGGCTCTGGAAACACCATATATTTT.

The chain joins TRBV5-6 to TRBJ2-5; 8 nucleotides match TRBD1. Germline CDR1 SGHDT, CDR2 YYEEEE. This CDR3 comprises 19 residues. V dropped 4 bases and J dropped 4; count of bases not matched to a gene: 21. For the CDR3, the DNA is TGTGCCAGCAGCACCAAAGATTCGTCTACAGGGGGTGAAAGAGAGACCCAGTACTTC. Protein product: CASSTKDSSTGGERETQYF.

This clone was counted a few times. The chain combines TRBV29-1 with TRBJ2-5, with 11 nucleotides matching TRBD2. The CDR3 is 14 residues long. Per the germline V gene, CDR1 is SQVTM and CDR2 is ANQGSEA. Losses at the gene ends were 4 bases for V and 5 bases for J; bases not matched to a gene: 6. CDR3 sequence (DNA): TGCAGCGTTGGGCTAGCGGGGGGCTTTGAGACCCAGTACTTC. Encoded protein: CSVGLAGGFETQYF.

The chain links TRBV6-1 to TRBJ2-7, with 7 positions matching TRBD1. Germline V CDR1 and CDR2: MNHNS, SASEGT. Trimming took 6 bases from V and 4 from J; bases not matched to a gene: 12. This CDR3 spans 15 amino acids. The CDR3 sequence is CASRITGVERYEQYF. The CDR3 DNA sequence: TGTGCCAGCAGGATTACAGGGGTCGAAAGGTACGAGCAGTACTTC.